This entry is about one T cell receptor beta chain. As yet, its antigen is unknown. V was shortened by 5 bases and J by 5 bases, with 15 bases between the two germline ends. This CDR3 is built from 15 residues. Germline V CDR1 and CDR2: LNHDA, SQIVND (reference sequence). TCRdb keeps only in-frame clones here, not all; method: immunoSEQ multiplex PCR. The table records over 30,000 clones, more than 75% of them present only once. This sample was taken from a study of T cells in localized non-small cell lung cancer. Study-level results: Uninvolved adjacent lung showed higher T cell clonality than tumor. Sequencing covered just one tumor region, so heterogeneity cannot be ruled out. Patients showing higher blood T cell density tended to see longer overall survival.

This chain connects TRBV19 to TRBJ1-4, with D hard to call. Sequenced material: peripheral blood, taken before any cancer treatment. This receptor was obtained from a male donor aged 60 or over with stage III lung adenocarcinoma. The CDR3 region is CASSFWRSPNEKLFF. CDR3 DNA: TGTGCCAGTAGTTTTTGGCGGTCTCCGAATGAAAAACTGTTTTTT. Drawing the rest from reference TRBV19 and TRBJ1-4, the complete variable domain is DGGITQSPKYLFRKEGQNVTLSCEQNLNHDAMYWYRQDPGQGLRLIYYSQIVNDFQKGDIAEGYSVSREKKESFPLTVTSAQKNPTAFYLCASSFWRSPNEKLFFGSGTQLSVL.